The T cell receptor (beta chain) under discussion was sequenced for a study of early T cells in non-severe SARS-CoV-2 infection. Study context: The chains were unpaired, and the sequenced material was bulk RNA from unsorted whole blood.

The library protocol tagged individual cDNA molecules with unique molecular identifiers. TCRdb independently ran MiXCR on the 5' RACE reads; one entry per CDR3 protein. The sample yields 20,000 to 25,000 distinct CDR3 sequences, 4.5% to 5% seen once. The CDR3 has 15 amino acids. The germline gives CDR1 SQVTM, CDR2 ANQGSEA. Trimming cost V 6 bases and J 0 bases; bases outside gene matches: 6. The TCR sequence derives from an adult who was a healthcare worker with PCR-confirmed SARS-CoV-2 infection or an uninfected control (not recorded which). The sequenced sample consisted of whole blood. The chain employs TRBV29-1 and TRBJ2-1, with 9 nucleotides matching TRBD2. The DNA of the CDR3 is TGCAGCGTCCTTTTAGCGGGGGCCTCCTACAATGAGCAGTTCTTC. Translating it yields CSVLLAGASYNEQFF.